This T cell receptor (beta chain) is from a study of blood T cell repertoires in COVID-19. Germline lookup yields CDR1 MRHNA and CDR2 SNTAGT. V was pared by 3 bases and J by 5 bases, with 13 bases between. The CDR3 is 14 residues long. Clones were read by immunoSEQ multiplex PCR, and TCRdb kept only the in-frame ones, dropping some. The sample carries 200,000 to 300,000 clones, nearly 95% recorded once. The chain employs TRBV6-4 and TRBJ1-2, with TRBD1 as a possible D gene (6 bases). What was sequenced was peripheral blood. This TCR came from a man aged 25-45 years with COVID-19, enrolled during active disease. The CDR3: CASSESTRGYGYTF. The CDR3 region has the DNA TGTGCCAGCAGTGAGTCGACCAGGGGTTATGGCTACACCTTC.